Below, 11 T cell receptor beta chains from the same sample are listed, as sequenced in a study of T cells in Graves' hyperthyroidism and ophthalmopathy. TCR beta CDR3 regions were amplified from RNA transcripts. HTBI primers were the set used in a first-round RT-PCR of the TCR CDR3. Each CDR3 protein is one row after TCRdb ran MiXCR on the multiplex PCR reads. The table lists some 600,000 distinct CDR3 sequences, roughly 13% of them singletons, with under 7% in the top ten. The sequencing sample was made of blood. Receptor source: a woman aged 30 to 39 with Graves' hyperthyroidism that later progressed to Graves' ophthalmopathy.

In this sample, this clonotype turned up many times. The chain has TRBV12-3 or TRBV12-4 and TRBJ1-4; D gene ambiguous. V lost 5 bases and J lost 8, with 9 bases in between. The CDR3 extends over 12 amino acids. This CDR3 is CASSPSWEKLFF. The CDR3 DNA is TGTGCCAGCAGTCCATCATGGGAAAAACTGTTTTTT.

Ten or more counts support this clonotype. CDR3 sequence reads: CASSYHRVTTEAFF. DNA of the CDR3: TGTGCCAGCAGTTACCACAGGGTTACCACTGAAGCTTTCTTT. This chain joins TRBV11-2 and TRBJ1-1; perhaps TRBD1 as D (6 bases). Trimming stripped 6 bases from V and 4 bases from J, with 15 bases between. This CDR3 is 14 amino acids long. CDR1 is SGHAT, CDR2 FQNNGV, per germline.

The CDR3: CASSIDGNPFSNEQFF. DNA of the CDR3: TGTGCCAGTAGTATAGATGGGAATCCCTTCTCAAATGAGCAGTTCTTC. The J gene is TRBJ2-1, the V gene TRBV19; D remains unclear. Trimming removed 0 bases from V and 7 bases from J, with 16 bases in between. CDR1 and CDR2 from the germline V gene are LNHDA and SQIVND (reference sequence). There are 16 residues in the CDR3.

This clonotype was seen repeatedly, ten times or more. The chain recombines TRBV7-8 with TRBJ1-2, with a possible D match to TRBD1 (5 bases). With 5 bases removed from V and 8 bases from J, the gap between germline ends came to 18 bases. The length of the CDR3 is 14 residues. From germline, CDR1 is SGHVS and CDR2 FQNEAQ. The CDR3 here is CASSRSRESSGYTF. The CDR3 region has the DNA TGTGCCAGCAGCCGCAGCAGGGAATCATCGGGCTACACCTTC.

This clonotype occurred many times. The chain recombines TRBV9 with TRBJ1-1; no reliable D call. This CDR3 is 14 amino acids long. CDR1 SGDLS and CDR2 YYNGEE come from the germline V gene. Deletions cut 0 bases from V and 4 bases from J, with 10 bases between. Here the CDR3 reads CASSVDPGGTEAFF. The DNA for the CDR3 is TGTGCCAGCAGCGTAGATCCCGGCGGCACTGAAGCTTTCTTT.

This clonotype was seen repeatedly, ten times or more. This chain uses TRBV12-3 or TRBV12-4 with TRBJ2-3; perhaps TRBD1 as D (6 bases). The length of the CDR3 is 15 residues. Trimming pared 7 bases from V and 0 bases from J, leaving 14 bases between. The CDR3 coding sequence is TGTGCCAGCACGGTAGGACAGACGAGCACAGATACGCAGTATTTT. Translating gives CASTVGQTSTDTQYF.

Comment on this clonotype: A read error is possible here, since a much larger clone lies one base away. In DNA form, the CDR3 reads TGTGCCATCTCACCAGGGTCGGCAAACACTGAAGCTTTCTTT. This gives the protein CAISPGSANTEAFF. This chain links TRBV18 with TRBJ1-1, with a possible D match to TRBD1 (5 bases). Per the germline V gene, CDR1 is KGHSH and CDR2 is LQKENI. The CDR3 has 14 amino acids.

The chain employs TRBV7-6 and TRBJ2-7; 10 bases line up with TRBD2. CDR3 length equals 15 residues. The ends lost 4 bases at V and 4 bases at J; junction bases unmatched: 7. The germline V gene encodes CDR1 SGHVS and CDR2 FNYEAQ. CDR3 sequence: CASSSAAGGPYEQYF. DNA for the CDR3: TGTGCCAGCAGCTCAGCAGCGGGAGGGCCGTACGAGCAGTACTTC.

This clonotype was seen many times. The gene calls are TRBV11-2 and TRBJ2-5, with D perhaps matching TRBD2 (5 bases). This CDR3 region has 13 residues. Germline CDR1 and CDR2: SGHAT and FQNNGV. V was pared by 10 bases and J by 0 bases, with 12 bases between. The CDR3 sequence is CATNHGNQETQYF. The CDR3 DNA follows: TGTGCCACCAACCACGGGAACCAAGAGACCCAGTACTTC.

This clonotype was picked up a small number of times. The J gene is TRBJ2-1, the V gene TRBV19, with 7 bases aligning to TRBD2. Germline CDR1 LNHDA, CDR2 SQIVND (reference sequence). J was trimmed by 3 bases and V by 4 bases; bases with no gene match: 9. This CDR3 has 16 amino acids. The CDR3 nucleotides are TGTGCCAGTAGTAACCAGCTAGCGGCTATCTACAATGAGCAGTTCTTC. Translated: CASSNQLAAIYNEQFF.

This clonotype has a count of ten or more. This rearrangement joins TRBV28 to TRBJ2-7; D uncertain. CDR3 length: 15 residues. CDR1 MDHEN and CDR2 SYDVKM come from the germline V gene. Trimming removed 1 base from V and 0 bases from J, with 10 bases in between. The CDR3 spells CASSLLGGSSYEQYF. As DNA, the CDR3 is TGTGCCAGCAGTTTATTGGGTGGAAGCTCCTACGAGCAGTACTTC.